The following is a T cell receptor (beta chain) sequence with its context. Its antigen is still unknown. This entry comes from a study of metastatic and nonmetastatic thyroid tumors. Turning to the study itself: Repertoire comparison spanned blood and tumor or nodule tissue of malignant and benign thyroid patients.

Study-wide points: Relative to benign nodules, malignant thyroid tumors were reportedly characterized by significantly elevated TCR beta diversity in blood and tumor.

In the study's own analysis: Using the CDR3 differences seen across clinicopathological groups, the authors built a distant-metastasis classifier for papillary thyroid cancer, which was meant to discriminate distant-metastatic patients. TCRdb used MiXCR to call clones anew from the PCR reads. The V and J calls reflect TCRdb's pipeline rather than the authors' work. The data show 89,000 or so clones, roughly 8.6% seen once. All patients were untreated before thyroid surgery. The sequenced material came from blood. This sequence was found in a female donor with papillary thyroid cancer or a benign thyroid nodule (not recorded which). Some clones in this sample may be carry-over from other donors' samples.

CDR3 DNA sequence: TGTGCCAGCAGCGCCGACAGGGTGGACAATCAGCCCCAGCATTTT. This translates into CASSADRVDNQPQHF. The gene calls are TRBV2 and TRBJ1-5; 7 bases agree with TRBD1. Losses at the gene ends were 6 bases for V and 3 bases for J; bases not matched to a gene: 8. Germline V CDR1 and CDR2: SNHLY, FYNNEI. This CDR3 contains 15 residues.